The rows below give T cell receptor beta chains drawn from one sample of a study of cytomegalovirus exposure and HLA in healthy donors. Using immunoSEQ multiplex PCR, the repertoire was profiled, and TCRdb retains in-frame clones only, with some absent. The table has approximately 170,000 clones, roughly four fifths seen once. Specimen: PBMCs. The receptors were sampled from a woman aged 25 to 39 in good health and CMV-seropositive. Each CDR3 is given with its conserved first and last residue. A D gene is named only where the DNA matches it firmly. Size values are once, few and many counts, or a class for expanded clones, and some rows have none.

v_call	cdr3_length	clone_size	j_call	d_call	cdr3_nt	cdr3_aa
TRBV28	14	few	TRBJ1-1	.	TGTGCCAGCAGTTTGCGGGGAACGAACACTGAAGCTTTCTTT	CASSLRGTNTEAFF
TRBV27	18	.	TRBJ2-5	.	TGTGCCAGCAGTTTCTCGGGATCAGCTACCCCCCAGCAAGAGACCCAGTACTTC	CASSFSGSATPQQETQYF
TRBV5-4	14	.	TRBJ1-4	.	TGTGCCAGCAGCCAGACAGCGACTAATGAAAAACTGTTTTTT	CASSQTATNEKLFF
TRBV10-2	16	.	TRBJ1-3	.	TGCGCCAGCAGTGGGGAGTGGGGATACTCTGGAAACACCATATATTTT	CASSGEWGYSGNTIYF
TRBV6-5	12	.	TRBJ1-2	.	TGTGCCAGCAGTTACAACAGGGATGGCTACACCTTC	CASSYNRDGYTF
TRBV20-1	11	.	TRBJ1-3	.	TGCAGTGCTACCGCTGGAAACACCATATATTTT	CSATAGNTIYF
TRBV11-1	14	.	TRBJ2-7	.	TGTGCCAGCAGCCCCAAGGGACTTCCACGCGAGCAGTACTTC	CASSPKGLPREQYF
TRBV5-1	15	.	TRBJ2-1	TRBD2	TGCGCCAGCAGGGACGGACTAGCAAATTACAATGAGCAGTTCTTC	CASRDGLANYNEQFF
TRBV7-9	12	.	TRBJ2-5	.	TGTGCCAGCAGCTTAGCCGTCGAGACCCAGTACTTC	CASSLAVETQYF
TRBV2	13	few	TRBJ2-1	.	TGTGCCAGCAGTGGATCTAGCAGCAATGAGCAGTTCTTC	CASSGSSSNEQFF
TRBV19	14	.	TRBJ1-1	TRBD1	TGTGCCAGTAGTTATGGGACAGGGAGCACTGAAGCTTTCTTT	CASSYGTGSTEAFF
TRBV9	15	few	TRBJ2-1	TRBD2	TGTGCCAGCAGCAAGGGACTAGCTCACTACAATGAGCAGTTCTTC	CASSKGLAHYNEQFF
TRBV7-9	16	.	TRBJ2-1	TRBD2	TGTGCCAGCAGCCAACTAGCGGGAGGGCCCTACAATGAGCAGTTCTTC	CASSQLAGGPYNEQFF
TRBV6-4	15	.	TRBJ2-1	TRBD2	TGTGCCAGCAGCGAGGGGACTAGTGTAATCAATGAGCAGTTCTTC	CASSEGTSVINEQFF
TRBV5-4	14	.	TRBJ1-1	.	TGTGCCAGCCACCTCGGGAGACAAAACACTGAAGCTTTCTTT	CASHLGRQNTEAFF